These 9 T cell receptor beta chains share one sample of origin, sequenced in a study of OX40 agonist ivuxolimab in advanced cancers. The assay was immunoSEQ multiplex PCR, and TCRdb's table has in-frame clones only and misses some. This sample has about 64,000 clones, with roughly 81% found just once. The source material was CD4+ or CD8+ T cells sorted from blood, sampled in a trial of the OX40 agonist ivuxolimab. The source of these receptors is an adult with an advanced solid tumor such as melanoma, head and neck, liver or kidney cancer.

This rearrangement joins TRBV7-2 to TRBJ1-6, with TRBD1 as a possible D gene (6 bases). The CDR3 length is 15 residues. V was trimmed by 4 bases and J by 9 bases, leaving 16 bases between them. The germline V gene has CDR1 SGHTA and CDR2 FQGNSA. The DNA of the CDR3 is TGTGCCAGCAGCTCCCATAAAGGGGGAAGTTCACCCCTCCACTTT. Translation: CASSSHKGGSSPLHF.

This chain uses TRBV5-6 with TRBJ2-2, with 8 bases lining up with TRBD1. This CDR3 has 16 residues. V lost 2 bases to trimming and J lost 4 bases; unmatched junction nucleotides: 7. Germline CDR1 is SGHDT and CDR2 is YYEEEE. CDR3 in amino acids: CASSLGTGRPTGELFF. CDR3 DNA: TGTGCCAGCAGCTTAGGGACAGGACGCCCCACCGGGGAGCTGTTTTTT. Based on the CDR3 plus reference TRBV5-6 and TRBJ2-2, the full variable domain is DAGVTQSPTHLIKTRGQQVTLRCSPKSGHDTVSWYQQALGQGPQFIFQYYEEEERQRGNFPDRFSGHQFPNYSSELNVNALLLGDSALYLCASSLGTGRPTGELFFGEGSRLTVL.

This chain connects TRBV5-4 to TRBJ2-3; 12 bases line up with TRBD1. Germline V gives CDR1 SGHNT, CDR2 YYREEE (reference sequence). CDR3 length: 15 residues. The J segment lost 4 bases and the V segment lost 5 bases, leaving 5 bases of the junction unmatched. CDR3 protein: CASSPGTGGADTQYF. The CDR3 DNA is TGTGCCAGCAGTCCCGGGACAGGGGGCGCAGATACGCAGTATTTT. Complete variable domain (other parts from reference TRBV5-4 and TRBJ2-3): ETGVTQSPTHLIKTRGQQVTLRCSSQSGHNTVSWYQQALGQGPQFIFQYYREEENGRGNFPPRFSGLQFPNYSSELNVNALELDDSALYLCASSPGTGGADTQYFGPGTRLTVL.

This clone was detected a few times. The chain joins TRBV5-1 to TRBJ1-1; D gene unclear. Germline-derived CDR1 and CDR2 are SGHRS and YFSETQ. The CDR3 spans 15 residues. Trimming left V 0 bases short and J 0 bases short, with 9 bases between. CDR3 residues: CASSLGAVMNTEAFF. As DNA, the CDR3 is TGCGCCAGCAGCTTGGGAGCCGTTATGAACACTGAAGCTTTCTTT.

The chain combines TRBV7-9 with TRBJ2-3; the match to TRBD2 covers 16 bases. Germline V CDR1 and CDR2: SEHNR, FQNEAQ (reference sequence). J gave up 6 bases and V 7 bases, and 7 bases lay outside the gene matches. This CDR3 is 16 amino acids long. Written as DNA, the CDR3 is TGTGCCAGCACCTCGGGACTAGCGGGAGGGCAGGATACGCAGTATTTT. Translated: CASTSGLAGGQDTQYF.

The table lists this clone with a count of one. Other nucleotide sequences from this sample produce the same CDR3. The CDR3 DNA follows: TGTGCCAGCAGCTTGGGGGGAGATTCACCCCTCCACTTT. It encodes CASSLGGDSPLHF. V is TRBV5-6 and J is TRBJ1-6; D not certain. In germline, CDR1 is SGHDT, CDR2 YYEEEE. Trimming pared 0 bases from V and 8 bases from J, leaving 6 bases between. The CDR3 covers 13 residues.

The chain employs TRBV10-3 and TRBJ2-7, with TRBD2 as a possible D gene (6 bases). The CDR3 loop spans 12 amino acids. Per the germline V gene, CDR1 is ENHRY and CDR2 is SYGVKD. V lost 10 bases and J lost 7, with 17 bases in between. CDR3: CATQWGGGEQYF. The CDR3 DNA reads as TGTGCCACCCAGTGGGGTGGGGGGGAGCAGTACTTC.

The CDR3 DNA follows: TGCGCCAGCAGCAGGGAAGGGCATACGAACACTGAAGCTTTCTTT. It codes for CASSREGHTNTEAFF. The V gene is TRBV5-1, the J gene TRBJ1-1; D unclear. V was clipped by 4 bases and J by 1 base, with 14 bases between them. The CDR3 length is 15 residues. Germline V gene data show CDR1 as SGHRS and CDR2 as YFSETQ.

The V gene is TRBV19, the J gene TRBJ2-3, with 12 bases lining up with TRBD2. The V gene's germline CDR1 is LNHDA and CDR2 SQIVND (reference sequence). The CDR3 length is 16 residues. J gave up 2 bases and V 5 bases, and 5 bases lay outside the gene matches. CDR3 DNA: TGTGCCAGTAGTTCCCGACTAGCGGGGGTCACAGATACGCAGTATTTT. Amino acids: CASSSRLAGVTDTQYF.